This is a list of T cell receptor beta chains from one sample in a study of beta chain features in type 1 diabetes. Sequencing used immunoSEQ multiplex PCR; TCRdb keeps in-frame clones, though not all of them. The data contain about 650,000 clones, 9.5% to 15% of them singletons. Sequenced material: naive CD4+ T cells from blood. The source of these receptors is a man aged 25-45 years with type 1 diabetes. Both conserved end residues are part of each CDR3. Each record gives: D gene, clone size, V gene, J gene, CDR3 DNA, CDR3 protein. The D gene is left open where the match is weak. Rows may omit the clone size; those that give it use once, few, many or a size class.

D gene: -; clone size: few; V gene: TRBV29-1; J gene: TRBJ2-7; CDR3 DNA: TGCAGCGTTGGACAGGAGACTTTCTACGAGCAGTACTTC; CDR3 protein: CSVGQETFYEQYF
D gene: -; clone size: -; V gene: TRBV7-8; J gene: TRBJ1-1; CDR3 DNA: TGTGCCAGCAGCTTAGTAGGGAACACTGAAGCTTTCTTT; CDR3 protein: CASSLVGNTEAFF
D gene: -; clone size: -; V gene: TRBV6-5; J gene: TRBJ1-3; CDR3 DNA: TGTGCCAGCAGTTACGGCGGAACCTACTCTGGAAACACCATATATTTT; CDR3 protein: CASSYGGTYSGNTIYF
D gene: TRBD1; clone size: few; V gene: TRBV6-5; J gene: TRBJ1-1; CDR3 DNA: TGTGCCAGCAGTTCGGGACAGGGTAACACTGAAGCTTTCTTT; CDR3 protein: CASSSGQGNTEAFF
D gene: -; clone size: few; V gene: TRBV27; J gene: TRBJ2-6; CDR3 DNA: TGTGCCAGCAGTTTATTCAGCTCTGGGGCCAACGTCCTGACTTTC; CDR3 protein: CASSLFSSGANVLTF
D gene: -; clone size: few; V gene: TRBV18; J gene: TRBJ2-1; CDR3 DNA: TGTGCCAGCTCAGCGGGACGGAGCTCCTACAATGAGCAGTTCTTC; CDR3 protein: CASSAGRSSYNEQFF
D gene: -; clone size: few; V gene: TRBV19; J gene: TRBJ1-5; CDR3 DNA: TGTGCCAGTAGCCTATTCACTAGGAGCAATCAGCCCCAGCATTTT; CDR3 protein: CASSLFTRSNQPQHF
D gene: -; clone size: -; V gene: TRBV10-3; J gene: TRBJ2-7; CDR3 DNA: TGTGCCATCAGTGAGTCGGGGGTGAATACCTACGAGCAGTACTTC; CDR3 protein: CAISESGVNTYEQYF
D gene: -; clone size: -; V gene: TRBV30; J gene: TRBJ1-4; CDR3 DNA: TGTGCCTGGACCTCTGACCGACACTCTAATGAAAAACTGTTTTTT; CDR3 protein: CAWTSDRHSNEKLFF
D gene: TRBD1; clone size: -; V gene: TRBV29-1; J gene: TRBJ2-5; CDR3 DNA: TGCAGCGTTGTCGACAGGGGGCGATTTTGGGAGACCCAGTACTTC; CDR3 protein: CSVVDRGRFWETQYF
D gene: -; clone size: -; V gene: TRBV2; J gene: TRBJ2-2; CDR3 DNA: TGTGCCAGCGTGGAGGCCAGGACCGGGGAGCTGTTTTTT; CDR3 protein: CASVEARTGELFF
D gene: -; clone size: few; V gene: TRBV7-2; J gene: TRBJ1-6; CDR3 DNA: TGTGCCAGCAGCGCAACAGGGTTTCGTTCACCCCTCCACTTT; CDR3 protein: CASSATGFRSPLHF
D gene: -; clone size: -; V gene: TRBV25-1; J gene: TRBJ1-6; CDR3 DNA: TGTGCCAGCAGTGGCAGGGACAATTCACCCCTCCACTTT; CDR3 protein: CASSGRDNSPLHF
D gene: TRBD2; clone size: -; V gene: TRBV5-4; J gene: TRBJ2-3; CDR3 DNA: TGTGCCAGCAGCTTTCCCGCGGGGGGACCAGATACGCAGTATTTT; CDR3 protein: CASSFPAGGPDTQYF
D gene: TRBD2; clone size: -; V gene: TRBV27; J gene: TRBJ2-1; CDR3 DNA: TGTGCCAGCAGTTTAAGGGGCGGTAGCGGGGGGTCCGGTGAGCAGTTCTTC; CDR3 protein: CASSLRGGSGGSGEQFF
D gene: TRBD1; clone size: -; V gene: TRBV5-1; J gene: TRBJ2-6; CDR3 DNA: TGCGCCAGCAGCTTGGGCCCCCAGGGGGCGGTGTCTGGGGCCAACGTCCTGACTTTC; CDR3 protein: CASSLGPQGAVSGANVLTF
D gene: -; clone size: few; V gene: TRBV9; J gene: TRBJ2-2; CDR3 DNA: TGTGCCAGCAGCGCCGGACAGTTTTCGATCGGGGAGCTGTTTTTT; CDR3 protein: CASSAGQFSIGELFF
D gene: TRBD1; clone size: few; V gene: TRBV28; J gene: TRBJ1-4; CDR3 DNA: TGTGCCAGCAACGACAGGGGGCGTGGGGAAAAACTGTTTTTT; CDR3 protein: CASNDRGRGEKLFF
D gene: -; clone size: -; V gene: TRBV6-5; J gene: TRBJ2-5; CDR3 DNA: TGTGCCAGCAGCCCACCAGCCGGGCCAGAAGAGACCCAGTACTTC; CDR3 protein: CASSPPAGPEETQYF
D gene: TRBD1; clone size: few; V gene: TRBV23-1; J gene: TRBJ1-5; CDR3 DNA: TGCGCCAGCAGTCCCGGGACAGCAAGTGTGACTCAGCCCCAGCATTTT; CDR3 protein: CASSPGTASVTQPQHF
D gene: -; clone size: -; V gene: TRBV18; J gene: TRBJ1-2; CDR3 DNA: TGTGCCAGCTCATCGGGGGCGCAGGGGATCCGCGGCTACACCTTC; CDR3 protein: CASSSGAQGIRGYTF
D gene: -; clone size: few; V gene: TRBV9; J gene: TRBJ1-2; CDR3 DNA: TGTGCCAGCAGCGTGGCCGGCAACTATGGCTACACCTTC; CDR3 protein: CASSVAGNYGYTF
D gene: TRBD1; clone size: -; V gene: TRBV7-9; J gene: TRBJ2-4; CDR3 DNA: TGTGCCAGCAGCCCCGGGACAGAGCCTCCAGCCAAAAACATTCAGTACTTC; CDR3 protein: CASSPGTEPPAKNIQYF
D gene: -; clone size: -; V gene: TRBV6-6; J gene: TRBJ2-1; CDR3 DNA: TGTGCCAGCAGCGGTATTCAAGTCGGAAATGAGCAGTTCTTC; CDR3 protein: CASSGIQVGNEQFF
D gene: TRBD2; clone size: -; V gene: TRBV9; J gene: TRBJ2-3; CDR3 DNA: TGTGCCAGCAGCGACGGACTAGTAGGAGATACGCAGTATTTT; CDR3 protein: CASSDGLVGDTQYF